This T cell receptor beta chain comes out of a study of identifying expanded T cells in peripheral blood. Overall study findings and caveats: Clone count variance between roughly 2-week samples rose with total template count.

Profiling relied on immunoSEQ multiplex PCR, and the TCRdb table lists in-frame clones only, not all of them. The sample includes some 100,000 clones, roughly 88% seen only once; the top ten take 5.5%. Deletions cut 4 bases from V and 5 bases from J, with 23 bases between. CDR1 and CDR2 (germline): SGHDN, FVKESK. The CDR3 extends over 18 amino acids. Turning to this clone: The antigen is not known.

This sequence was found in a person between 18 and 69 years old in good health. Sequencing was done on a sample of blood. The rearrangement uses TRBV14 and TRBJ1-4, with D tentatively TRBD1 (5 bases). The chain's CDR3 is CASSPTVWQGGSNEKLFF. CDR3 coding DNA: TGTGCCAGCAGCCCAACGGTATGGCAGGGCGGTTCGAATGAAAAACTGTTTTTT.